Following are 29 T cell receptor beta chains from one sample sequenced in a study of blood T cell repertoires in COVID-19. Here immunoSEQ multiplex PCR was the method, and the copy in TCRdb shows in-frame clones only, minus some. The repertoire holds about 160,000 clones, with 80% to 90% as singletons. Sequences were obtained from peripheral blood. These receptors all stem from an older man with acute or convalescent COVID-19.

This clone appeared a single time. The CDR3 protein is CASSLTTSGSGSQPQHF. The CDR3 bases are TGTGCCAGCAGCCTAACGACTTCCGGCTCTGGGTCCCAGCCCCAGCATTTT. V and J are TRBV27 and TRBJ1-5; D is uncertain. CDR1 is MNHEY, CDR2 SMNVEV, per germline (reference sequence). The CDR3 sequence is 17 residues long. V gave up 6 bases and J gave up 7 bases, with 25 bases separating them.

In DNA, the CDR3 is TGTGCCAGTAGTACCCGAGGGGGACAGACTGAAGCTTTCTTT. Translating it yields CASSTRGGQTEAFF. This chain links TRBV19 with TRBJ1-1; TRBD1 aligns across 7 bases. Germline CDR1 is LNHDA and CDR2 is SQIVND (reference sequence). There are 14 residues in the CDR3. Trimming at V came to 4 bases and at J to 5 bases, leaving 7 bases not matched to a gene.

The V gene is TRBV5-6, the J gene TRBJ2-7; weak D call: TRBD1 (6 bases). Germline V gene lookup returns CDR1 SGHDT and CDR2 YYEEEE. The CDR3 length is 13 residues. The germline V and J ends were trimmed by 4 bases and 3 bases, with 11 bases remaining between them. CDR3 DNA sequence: TGTGCCAGCAGCCGTGGGACATACTACGAGCAGTACTTC. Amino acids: CASSRGTYYEQYF.

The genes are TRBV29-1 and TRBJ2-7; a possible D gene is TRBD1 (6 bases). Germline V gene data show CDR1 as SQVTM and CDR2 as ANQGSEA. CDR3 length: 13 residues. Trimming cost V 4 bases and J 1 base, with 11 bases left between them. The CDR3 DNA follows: TGCAGCGTTGGGTCAGGGGCATCCTACGAGCAGTACTTC. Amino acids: CSVGSGASYEQYF.

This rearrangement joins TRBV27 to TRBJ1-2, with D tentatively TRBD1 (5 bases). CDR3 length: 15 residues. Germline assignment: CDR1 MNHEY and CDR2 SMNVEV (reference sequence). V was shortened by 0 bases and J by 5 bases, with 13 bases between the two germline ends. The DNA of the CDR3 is TGTGCCAGCAGTTTATCAAGTGGGGCCCCATATGGCTACACCTTC. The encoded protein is CASSLSSGAPYGYTF.

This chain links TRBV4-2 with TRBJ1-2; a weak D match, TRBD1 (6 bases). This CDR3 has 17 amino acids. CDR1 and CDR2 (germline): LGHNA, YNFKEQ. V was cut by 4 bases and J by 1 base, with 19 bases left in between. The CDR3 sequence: CASSPSYSDSYNYGYTF. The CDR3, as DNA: TGTGCCAGCAGCCCCTCCTACTCGGACAGCTATAACTATGGCTACACCTTC.

DNA of the CDR3: TGTGCCAGCAGTTACTCGGGACAGGGCTTTTACTTC. Its translation: CASSYSGQGFYF. V is TRBV6-5 and J is TRBJ2-5, with TRBD1 matching 9 bases. Trimming took 0 bases from V and 14 from J; bases not matched to a gene: 4. Germline V lookup: CDR1 MNHEY, CDR2 SVGAGI. The CDR3 totals 12 residues.

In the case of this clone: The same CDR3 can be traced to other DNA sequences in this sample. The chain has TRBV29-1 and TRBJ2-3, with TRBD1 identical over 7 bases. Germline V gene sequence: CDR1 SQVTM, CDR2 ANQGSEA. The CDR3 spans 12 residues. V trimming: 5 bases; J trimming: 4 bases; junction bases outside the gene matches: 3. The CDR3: CSVRQGADTQYF. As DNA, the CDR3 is TGCAGCGTTCGGCAGGGGGCAGATACGCAGTATTTT.

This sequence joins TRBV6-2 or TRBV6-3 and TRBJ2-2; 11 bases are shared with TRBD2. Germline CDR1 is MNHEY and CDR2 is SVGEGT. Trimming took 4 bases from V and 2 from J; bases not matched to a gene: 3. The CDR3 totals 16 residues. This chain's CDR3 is CASSWGLAVNTGELFF. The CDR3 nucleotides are TGTGCCAGCAGTTGGGGACTAGCGGTAAACACCGGGGAGCTGTTTTTT.

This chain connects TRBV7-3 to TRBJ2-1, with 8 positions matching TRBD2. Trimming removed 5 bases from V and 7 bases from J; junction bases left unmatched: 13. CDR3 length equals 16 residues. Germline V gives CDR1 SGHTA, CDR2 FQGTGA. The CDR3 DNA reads TGTGCCAGCAGCCCCCTAGTTGCGGGAGGTCATAATGAGCAGTTCTTC. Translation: CASSPLVAGGHNEQFF. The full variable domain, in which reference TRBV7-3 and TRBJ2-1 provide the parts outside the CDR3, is GAGVSQTPSNKVTEKGKYVELRCDPISGHTALYWYRQSLGQGPEFLIYFQGTGAADDSGLPNDRFFAVRPEGSVSTLKIQRTERGDSAVYLCASSPLVAGGHNEQFFGPGTRLTVL.

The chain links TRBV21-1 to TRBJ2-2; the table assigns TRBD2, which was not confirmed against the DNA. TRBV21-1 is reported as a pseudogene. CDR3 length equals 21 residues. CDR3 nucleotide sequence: TGTGCCAGCAACCAACGGAGGGTAGCGGGAGGGCCCGTCGGGTATACCGGGGAGCTGTTTTTT. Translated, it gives CASNQRRVAGGPVGYTGELFF.

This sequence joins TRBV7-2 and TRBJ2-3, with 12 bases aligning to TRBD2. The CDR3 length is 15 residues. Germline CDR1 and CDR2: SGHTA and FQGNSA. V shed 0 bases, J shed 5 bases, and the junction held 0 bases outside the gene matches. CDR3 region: CASSLAGLAGDTQYF. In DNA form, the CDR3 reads TGTGCCAGCAGCTTAGCGGGACTAGCGGGAGATACGCAGTATTTT.

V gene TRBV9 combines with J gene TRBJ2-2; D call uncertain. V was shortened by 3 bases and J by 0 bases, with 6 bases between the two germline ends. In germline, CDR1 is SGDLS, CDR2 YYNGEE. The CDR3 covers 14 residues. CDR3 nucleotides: TGTGCCAGCAGCGACATTACGAACACCGGGGAGCTGTTTTTT. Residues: CASSDITNTGELFF.

In DNA form, the CDR3 reads TGTGCCAGTAGTATAGGACAGGCAGTCACAGATACGCAGTATTTT. Its protein product is CASSIGQAVTDTQYF. The chain links TRBV19 to TRBJ2-3, with D perhaps TRBD1 (6 bases). Germline V CDR1 and CDR2: LNHDA, SQIVND (reference sequence). The CDR3 length is 15 residues. The V gene lost 1 base and the J gene lost 2 bases, with 10 bases spanning the gap.

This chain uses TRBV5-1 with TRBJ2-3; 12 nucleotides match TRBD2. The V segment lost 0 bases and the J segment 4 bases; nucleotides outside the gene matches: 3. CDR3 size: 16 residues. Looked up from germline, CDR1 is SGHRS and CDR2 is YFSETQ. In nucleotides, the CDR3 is TGCGCCAGCAGCTTGGGACTAGCGGGAGTGGCAGATACGCAGTATTTT. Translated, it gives CASSLGLAGVADTQYF. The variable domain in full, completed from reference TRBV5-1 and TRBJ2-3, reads KAGVTQTPRYLIKTRGQQVTLSCSPISGHRSVSWYQQTPGQGLQFLFEYFSETQRNKGNFPGRFSGRQFSNSRSEMNVSTLELGDSALYLCASSLGLAGVADTQYFGPGTRLTVL.

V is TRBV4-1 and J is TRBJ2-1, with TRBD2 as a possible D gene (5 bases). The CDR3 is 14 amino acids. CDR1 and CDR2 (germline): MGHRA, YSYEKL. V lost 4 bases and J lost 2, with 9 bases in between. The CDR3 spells CASSLRGTYNEQFF. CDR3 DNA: TGCGCCAGCAGCCTCCGGGGTACCTACAATGAGCAGTTCTTC.

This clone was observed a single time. The CDR3 sequence: CASSFAGGRSSYNSPLHF. As DNA, the CDR3 is TGTGCCAGCAGCTTTGCTGGGGGCCGGAGCTCCTATAATTCACCCCTCCACTTT. This chain uses TRBV5-6 with TRBJ1-6, with a possible D match to TRBD1 (6 bases). Germline V gene lookup returns CDR1 SGHDT and CDR2 YYEEEE. This CDR3 contains 18 residues. Trimming cost V 2 bases and J 0 bases, with 15 bases left between them.

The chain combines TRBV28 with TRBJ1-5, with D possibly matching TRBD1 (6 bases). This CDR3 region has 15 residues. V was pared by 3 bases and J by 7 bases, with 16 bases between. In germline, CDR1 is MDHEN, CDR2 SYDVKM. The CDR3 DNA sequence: TGTGCCAGCAGTTTGGGCGCAGGGGTCGGGCAGCCCCAGCATTTT. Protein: CASSLGAGVGQPQHF.

The CDR3 nucleotides read TGTGCCAGCAGCCGAGTCGGGGGGAACGGACTAGCGGTCGTCTACGAGCAGTACTTC. Residues: CASSRVGGNGLAVVYEQYF. The V and J genes are TRBV7-8 and TRBJ2-7, with 10 bases that match TRBD2. The CDR3 spans 19 residues. From germline, CDR1 is SGHVS and CDR2 FQNEAQ. The junction had 19 bases not matched to a gene; V was cut back by 5 bases and J by 3 bases. The complete variable domain, with remaining parts taken from reference TRBV7-8 and TRBJ2-7, reads GAGVSQSPRYKVAKRGQDVALRCDPISGHVSLFWYQQALGQGPEFLTYFQNEAQLDKSGLPSDRFFAERPEGSVSTLKIQRTQQEDSAVYLCASSRVGGNGLAVVYEQYFGPGTRLTVT.

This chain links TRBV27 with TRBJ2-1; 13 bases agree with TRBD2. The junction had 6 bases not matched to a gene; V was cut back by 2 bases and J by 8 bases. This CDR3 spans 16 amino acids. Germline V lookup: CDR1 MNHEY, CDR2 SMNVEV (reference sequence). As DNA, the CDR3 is TGTGCCAGCAGTTTAAGGACTAGCGGGAGTGGCTATGAGCAGTTCTTC. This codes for CASSLRTSGSGYEQFF.

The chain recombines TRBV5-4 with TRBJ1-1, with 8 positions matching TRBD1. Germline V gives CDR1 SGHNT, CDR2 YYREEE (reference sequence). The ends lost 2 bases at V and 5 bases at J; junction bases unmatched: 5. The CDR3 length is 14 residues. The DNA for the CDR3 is TGTGCCAGCAGCTTAGGACAGGGAAGGACTGAAGCTTTCTTT. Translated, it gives CASSLGQGRTEAFF.

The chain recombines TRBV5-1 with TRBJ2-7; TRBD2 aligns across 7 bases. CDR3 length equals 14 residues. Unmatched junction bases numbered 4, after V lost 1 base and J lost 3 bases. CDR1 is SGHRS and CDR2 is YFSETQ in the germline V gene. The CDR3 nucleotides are TGCGCCAGCAGCTTGAGTCTAGCGGTCTACGAGCAGTACTTC. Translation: CASSLSLAVYEQYF.

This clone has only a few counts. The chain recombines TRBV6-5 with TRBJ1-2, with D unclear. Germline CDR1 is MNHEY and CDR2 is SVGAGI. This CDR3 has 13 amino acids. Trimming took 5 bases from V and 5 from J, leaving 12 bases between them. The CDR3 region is CASSLSSNYGYTF. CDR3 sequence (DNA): TGTGCCAGCAGTCTCTCCAGTAATTATGGCTACACCTTC.

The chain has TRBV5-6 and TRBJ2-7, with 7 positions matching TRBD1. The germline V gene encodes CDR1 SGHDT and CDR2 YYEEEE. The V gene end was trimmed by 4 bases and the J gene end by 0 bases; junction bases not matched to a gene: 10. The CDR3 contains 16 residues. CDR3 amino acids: CASSPPQGTGSYEQYF. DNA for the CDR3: TGTGCCAGCAGCCCACCACAGGGGACCGGCTCCTACGAGCAGTACTTC. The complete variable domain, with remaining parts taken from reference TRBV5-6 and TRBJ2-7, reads DAGVTQSPTHLIKTRGQQVTLRCSPKSGHDTVSWYQQALGQGPQFIFQYYEEEERQRGNFPDRFSGHQFPNYSSELNVNALLLGDSALYLCASSPPQGTGSYEQYFGPGTRLTVT.

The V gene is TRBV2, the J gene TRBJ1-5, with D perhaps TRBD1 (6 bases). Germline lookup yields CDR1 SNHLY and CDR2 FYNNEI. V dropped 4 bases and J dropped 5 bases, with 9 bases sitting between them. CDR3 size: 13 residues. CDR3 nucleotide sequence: TGTGCCAGCAGTGTCGCAGGGGATCAGCCCCAGCATTTT. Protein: CASSVAGDQPQHF.

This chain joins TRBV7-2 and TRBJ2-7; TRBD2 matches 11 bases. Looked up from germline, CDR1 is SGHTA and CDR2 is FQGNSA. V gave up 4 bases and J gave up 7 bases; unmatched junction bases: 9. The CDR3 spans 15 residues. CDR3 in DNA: TGTGCCAGCAGCTCGATTAGCGGGAGGGCGGGAGAGCAGTACTTC. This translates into CASSSISGRAGEQYF.

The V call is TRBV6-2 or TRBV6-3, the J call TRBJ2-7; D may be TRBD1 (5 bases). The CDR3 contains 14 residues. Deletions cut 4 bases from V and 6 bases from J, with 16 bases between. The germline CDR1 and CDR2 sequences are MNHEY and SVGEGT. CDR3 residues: CASSFVTDKSEQYF. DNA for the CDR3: TGTGCCAGCAGTTTCGTGACAGACAAGAGCGAGCAGTACTTC.

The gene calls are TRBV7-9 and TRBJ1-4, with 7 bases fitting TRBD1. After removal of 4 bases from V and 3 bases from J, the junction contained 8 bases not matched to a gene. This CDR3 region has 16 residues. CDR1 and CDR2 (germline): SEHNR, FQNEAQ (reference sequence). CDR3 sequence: CASSSSDRAANEKLFF. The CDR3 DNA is TGTGCCAGCAGCTCGTCCGACAGGGCGGCTAATGAAAAACTGTTTTTT.

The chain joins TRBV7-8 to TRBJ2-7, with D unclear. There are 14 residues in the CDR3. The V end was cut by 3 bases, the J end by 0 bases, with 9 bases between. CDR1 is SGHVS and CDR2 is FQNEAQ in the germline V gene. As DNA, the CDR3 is TGTGCCAGCAGCTTTTCAGGCAGCTCCTACGAGCAGTACTTC. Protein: CASSFSGSSYEQYF. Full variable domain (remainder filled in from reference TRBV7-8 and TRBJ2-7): GAGVSQSPRYKVAKRGQDVALRCDPISGHVSLFWYQQALGQGPEFLTYFQNEAQLDKSGLPSDRFFAERPEGSVSTLKIQRTQQEDSAVYLCASSFSGSSYEQYFGPGTRLTVT.